Presented here are 10 T cell receptor beta chains from one specimen sequenced in a study of blood T cell repertoires in COVID-19. The method was immunoSEQ multiplex PCR; TCRdb's version includes in-frame clones alone and lacks a portion of them. The sample records 160,000 or so clones, about 83% being singletons. Sequencing was performed on peripheral blood. These receptors were obtained from a human donor in a cohort sampled during active COVID-19.

The rearrangement links TRBV24-1 to TRBJ2-7, with TRBD1 identical over 7 bases. The CDR3 is made up of 15 amino acids. In germline, CDR1 is KGHDR, CDR2 SFDVKD. Losses at the gene ends were 4 bases for V and 0 bases for J; bases not matched to a gene: 5. For the CDR3, the DNA is TGTGCCACCAGTGACACGGACAGGTTCTCCTACGAGCAGTACTTC. Protein product: CATSDTDRFSYEQYF.

The V gene is TRBV6-1, the J gene TRBJ2-7; 13 nucleotides match TRBD2. The V segment lost 0 bases and the J segment 5 bases; nucleotides outside the gene matches: 7. The CDR3 has 17 residues. The germline V gene encodes CDR1 MNHNS and CDR2 SASEGT. The CDR3 reads CASSEALGLAGVHEQYF. The CDR3, as DNA: TGTGCCAGCAGTGAAGCACTTGGACTAGCGGGAGTCCACGAGCAGTACTTC.

The table lists this clone with a few counts. V usage is TRBV3-1 (or the pseudogene TRBV3-2) and J usage is TRBJ1-6, with 8 bases that match TRBD1. Germline CDR1 LGHDT, CDR2 YNNKEL (reference sequence). The CDR3 sequence is 18 residues long. V gave up 0 bases and J gave up 4 bases; unmatched junction bases: 8. Here the CDR3 reads CASSQDIPGGSYNSPLHF. The CDR3, as DNA: TGTGCCAGCAGCCAAGATATCCCAGGGGGCTCATATAATTCACCCCTCCACTTT.

This clone was counted only a few times. The V gene is TRBV10-1, the J gene TRBJ1-2, with 9 positions matching TRBD1. V shed 3 bases and J 4 bases; nucleotides not matched to a gene: 6. Germline lookup yields CDR1 WNHNN and CDR2 SYGVQD (reference sequence). The length of the CDR3 is 15 residues. Here the CDR3 reads CASSDYRGLGYGYTF. The CDR3 nucleotides read TGCGCCAGCAGTGACTACAGGGGGCTAGGCTATGGCTACACCTTC.

The chain has TRBV7-2 and TRBJ2-1; D unclear. The CDR3 is made up of 14 amino acids. V lost 1 base and J lost 8, with 12 bases in between. Germline-derived CDR1 and CDR2 are SGHTA and FQGNSA. CDR3 in amino acids: CASSLDRLSHEQFF. DNA for the CDR3: TGTGCCAGCAGCTTAGACAGATTAAGCCATGAGCAGTTCTTC.

The chain has TRBV7-2 and TRBJ1-1; D might be TRBD1 (5 bases). CDR3 length: 14 residues. Trimming stripped 5 bases from V and 4 bases from J, with 14 bases between. Germline CDR1 reads SGHTA; CDR2 reads FQGNSA. This CDR3 reads CASSQGRPSTEAFF. The CDR3 bases are TGTGCCAGCAGCCAGGGCAGGCCCAGCACTGAAGCTTTCTTT.

The chain is built from TRBV6-5 and TRBJ2-2; D remains ambiguous. Germline V gives CDR1 MNHEY, CDR2 SVGAGI. The length of the CDR3 is 14 residues. V shed 4 bases and J shed 1 base, with 7 bases lying between them. The CDR3 sequence is CASSFRQNTGELFF. The CDR3 coding sequence is TGTGCCAGCAGTTTTAGACAGAACACCGGGGAGCTGTTTTTT.

The rearrangement uses TRBV5-5 and TRBJ2-2; D is unclear. Deletions cut 0 bases from V and 1 base from J, with 7 bases between. The CDR3 totals 15 residues. Looked up from germline, CDR1 is SGHKS and CDR2 is YYEKEE (reference sequence). The CDR3 spells CASSLDSWNTGELFF. DNA of the CDR3: TGTGCCAGCAGCTTGGACAGTTGGAACACCGGGGAGCTGTTTTTT.

V and J are TRBV7-2 and TRBJ2-7, with 13 bases matching TRBD2. Looked up from germline, CDR1 is SGHTA and CDR2 is FQGNSA. The J segment lost 7 bases and the V segment lost 4 bases, leaving 4 bases of the junction unmatched. The CDR3 extends over 14 amino acids. The CDR3, as DNA: TGTGCCAGCAGCTATGGACTAGCGGGAGTAGAGCAGTACTTC. It codes for CASSYGLAGVEQYF.

The chain combines TRBV9 with TRBJ2-1; the D gene is possibly TRBD2 (6 bases). Germline-derived CDR1 and CDR2 are SGDLS and YYNGEE. The V end lost 0 bases, the J end lost 2 bases, and 9 bases lay between the germline ends. The CDR3 has 15 residues. In nucleotides, the CDR3 is TGTGCCAGCAGCGTAGCAGGGACTCCCTACAATGAGCAGTTCTTC. Translated, it gives CASSVAGTPYNEQFF.